This T cell receptor beta chain was captured by sequencing in a study of T cell responses to AZD1222 COVID-19 vaccine. Overall study results and limits: Vaccine-associated CD4 TCRs ranged over spike, dominating at 160-218 and 743-854. Spike-specific TCRs gained breadth and depth after people received two AZD1222 doses. Only after the peak T cell response were repertoires sampled.

Assay: immunoSEQ multiplex PCR; the TCRdb copy retains only in-frame clones and omits some. Among about 140,000 clones, 70% to 90% were seen once, and the ten largest hold about 2.7%. Trimming stripped 0 bases from V and 6 bases from J, with 15 bases between. The V gene's germline CDR1 is MNHEY and CDR2 SVGAGI. There are 16 residues in the CDR3. Remarks on this clone: Its specificity is unknown.

The V gene is TRBV6-5, the J gene TRBJ1-3, with D unresolved. The TCR sequence derives from an adult in good health. The input for sequencing was peripheral blood, taken on day 0 of AZD1222 vaccination. The CDR3, as DNA: TGTGCCAGCAGTTACTCGTTCACGGGCGCTGAAAACACCATATATTTT. It translates to CASSYSFTGAENTIYF.